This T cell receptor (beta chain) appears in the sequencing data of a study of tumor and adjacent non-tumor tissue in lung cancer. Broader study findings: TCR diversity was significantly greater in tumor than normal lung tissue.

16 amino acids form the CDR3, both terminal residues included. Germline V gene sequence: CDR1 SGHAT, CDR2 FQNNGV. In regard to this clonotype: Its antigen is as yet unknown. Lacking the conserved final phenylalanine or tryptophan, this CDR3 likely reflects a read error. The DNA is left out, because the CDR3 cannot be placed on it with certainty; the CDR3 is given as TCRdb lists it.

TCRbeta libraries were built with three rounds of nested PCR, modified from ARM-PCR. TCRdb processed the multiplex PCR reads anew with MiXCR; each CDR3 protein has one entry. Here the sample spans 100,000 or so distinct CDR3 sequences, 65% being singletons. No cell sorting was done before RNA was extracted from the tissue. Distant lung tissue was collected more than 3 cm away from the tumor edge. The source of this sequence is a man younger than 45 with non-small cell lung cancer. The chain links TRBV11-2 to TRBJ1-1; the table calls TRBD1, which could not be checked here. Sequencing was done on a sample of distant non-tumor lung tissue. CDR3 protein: CACSAGQMRVNTEAFV.